This T cell receptor beta chain originates from a study of T cells after yellow fever vaccination (dated by TCRdb to the late 2010s). About the investigation overall: Libraries from fractions with low cell numbers were prepared with the SMART-Seq v4 Ultra Low Input RNA kit. Two healthy male donors, one aged 18 to 30 and one aged 30 to 40 years, made up the cohort. Bulk TCR alpha and beta repertoires were sequenced longitudinally to track T-cell clones before and after primary and booster YFV17D yellow fever vaccination. Blood samples were taken at several timepoints before and after primary and secondary immunization, and bulk PBMC replicates and cell subsets were isolated. General study outcomes and caveats: Most clones expanded after primary vaccination were re-detected after the booster (about 96% of CD4 and approximately 89% of CD8), suggesting broad memory maintenance. Only a couple of donors were included in the study, so the extent to which the findings can be generalized is limited. Because abundant contaminating clonotypes from the bulk population could be contained in FACS-sorted repertoires, computational filtering was required. A small fraction of clonotypes showed up in both the CD4 and CD8 compartments, probably as a result of convergent recombination. The secondary T-cell response was weaker than the primary response but faster, peaking on day 5 instead of day 15.

Synthesis of TCR cDNA relied on 5'RACE template switching, a step that introduced a universal primer site along with unique molecular identifiers. Priming for cDNA synthesis came from both the TCR alpha and TCR beta constant segments. Library amplification used two PCR steps, and the second PCR step added sample barcodes and sequencing adapters. Libraries were sequenced on Illumina HiSeq 2500 (2x100 bp) or NovaSeq (2x150 bp). As for the authors' bioinformatics: Demultiplexing of reads and collapsing into UMI consensus sequences were performed with MIGEC, and V(D)J alignment was carried out with MiXCR. Using edgeR on replicate PBMC samples, clonotypes were called vaccine-responding if FDR was below 0.01 and the log2 fold change was above 5 up to day 15. Each bulk clonotype was labeled CD4 or CD8 based on which sequenced repertoire, CD4 or CD8, contained the clonotype at higher abundance. Starting from the raw public reads, TCRdb applied fastp trimming at Q25, assembled clones with MiXCR and retained in-frame beta chains. Each entry is one CDR3 protein sequence, shown with its most common DNA and genes. The V and J calls, along with clone size, are taken from TCRdb and not from the paper's own processing. This sample gives hundreds of thousands of distinct CDR3 sequences in total; roughly 6.2% of them show up just once. The biggest ten clones account for approximately 16% of the sample.

A note on this clonotype: Which antigen it targets is not known. No per-base quality is available; no much larger clone lies one base away.

The CDR3 covers 18 residues, taking in both the cysteine and the phenylalanine. Only the CDR3 portion is preserved as DNA: 54 bases, with reading frame beginning at the first base. CDR1 SGHRS and CDR2 YFSETQ were looked up in the germline V gene. V and J are trimmed by 4 bases and 4 bases, and the gene matches miss 17 bases of the junction. The sample's treatment or condition label is to be understood as: live attenuated yellow fever vaccine strain. At each blood-draw timepoint, two biological replicates of bulk PBMCs were obtained. PBMCs were isolated from peripheral blood using a standard Ficoll-Paque protocol. TriZol was used to extract RNA from bulk PBMCs, from CD4 and CD8 fractions, and from dextramer-positive and dextramer-negative fractions.

Sequencing used PBMCs, obtained 5 days after the yellow fever booster vaccination. The rearrangement combines TRBV5-1 with TRBJ1-1, and TRBD1 aligns with 9 junction nucleotides. This sequence was found in a man aged 30 to 39 who received the YFV17D yellow fever vaccine. The CDR3 sequence is CASSQMGQGGSGGTEAFF. The nucleotide sequence is given as TGCGCCAGCAGCCAGATGGGACAGGGAGGATCTGGGGGCACTGAAGCTTTCTTT.